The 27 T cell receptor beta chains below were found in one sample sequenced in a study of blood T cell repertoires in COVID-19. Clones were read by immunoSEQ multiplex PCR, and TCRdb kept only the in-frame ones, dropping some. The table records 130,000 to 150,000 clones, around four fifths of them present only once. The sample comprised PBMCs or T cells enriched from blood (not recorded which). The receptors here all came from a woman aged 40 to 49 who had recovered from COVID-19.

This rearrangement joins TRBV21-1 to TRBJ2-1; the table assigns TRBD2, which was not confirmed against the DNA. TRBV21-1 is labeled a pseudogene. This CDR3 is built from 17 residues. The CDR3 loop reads CASSTLTSGDSYNEQFF. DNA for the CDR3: TGTGCCAGCAGCACTTTGACTAGCGGGGACTCCTACAATGAGCAGTTCTTC.

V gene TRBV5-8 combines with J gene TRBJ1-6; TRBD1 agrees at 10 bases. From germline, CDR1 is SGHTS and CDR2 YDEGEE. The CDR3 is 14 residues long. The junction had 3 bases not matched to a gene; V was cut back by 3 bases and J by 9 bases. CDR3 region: CASSSTGGFSPLHF. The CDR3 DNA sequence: TGTGCCAGCAGCTCGACAGGGGGCTTTTCACCCCTCCACTTT. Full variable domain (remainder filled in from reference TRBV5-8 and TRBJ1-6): EAGVTQSPTHLIKTRGQQATLRCSPISGHTSVYWYQQALGLGLQFLLWYDEGEERNRGNFPPRFSGRQFPNYSSELNVNALELEDSALYLCASSSTGGFSPLHFGNGTRLTVT.

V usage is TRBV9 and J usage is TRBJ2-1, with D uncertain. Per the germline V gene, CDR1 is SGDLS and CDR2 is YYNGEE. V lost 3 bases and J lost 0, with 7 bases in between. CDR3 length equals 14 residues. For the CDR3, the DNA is TGTGCCAGCAGCGATCTGTTCTCCTACAATGAGCAGTTCTTC. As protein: CASSDLFSYNEQFF. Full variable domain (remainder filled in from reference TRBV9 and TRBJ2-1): DSGVTQTPKHLITATGQRVTLRCSPRSGDLSVYWYQQSLDQGLQFLIQYYNGEERAKGNILERFSAQQFPDLHSELNLSSLELGDSALYFCASSDLFSYNEQFFGPGTRLTVL.

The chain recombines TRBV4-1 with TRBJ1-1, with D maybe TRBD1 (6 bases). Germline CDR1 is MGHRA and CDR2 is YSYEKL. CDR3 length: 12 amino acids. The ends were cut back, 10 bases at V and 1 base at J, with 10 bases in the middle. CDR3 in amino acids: CATSTGNTEAFF. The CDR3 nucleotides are TGCGCCACCTCGACAGGGAACACTGAAGCTTTCTTT.

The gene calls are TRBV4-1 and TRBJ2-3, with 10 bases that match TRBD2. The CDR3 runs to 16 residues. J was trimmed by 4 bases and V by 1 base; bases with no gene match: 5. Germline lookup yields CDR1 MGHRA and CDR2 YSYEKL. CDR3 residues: CASSQARLAGADTQYF. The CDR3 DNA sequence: TGCGCCAGCAGCCAAGCTAGGCTAGCGGGAGCAGATACGCAGTATTTT.

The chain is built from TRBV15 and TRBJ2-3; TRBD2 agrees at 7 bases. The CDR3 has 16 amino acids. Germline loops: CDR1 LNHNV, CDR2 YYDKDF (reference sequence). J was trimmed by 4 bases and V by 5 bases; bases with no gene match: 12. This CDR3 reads CATSPHGGVEADTQYF. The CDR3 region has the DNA TGTGCCACCAGCCCTCATGGGGGGGTAGAGGCAGATACGCAGTATTTT.

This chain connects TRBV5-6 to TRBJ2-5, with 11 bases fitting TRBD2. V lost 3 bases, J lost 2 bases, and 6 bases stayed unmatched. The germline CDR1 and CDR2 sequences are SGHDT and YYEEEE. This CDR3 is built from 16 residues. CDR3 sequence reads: CASSSTSGSLQETQYF. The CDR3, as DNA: TGTGCCAGCAGCTCAACTAGCGGGAGTTTACAAGAGACCCAGTACTTC.

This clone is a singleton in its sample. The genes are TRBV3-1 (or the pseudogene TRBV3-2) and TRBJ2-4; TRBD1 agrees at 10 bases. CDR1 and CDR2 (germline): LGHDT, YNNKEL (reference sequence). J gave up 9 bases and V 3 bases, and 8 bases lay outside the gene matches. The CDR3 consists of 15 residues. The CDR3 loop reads CASSQGTGEVGIQYF. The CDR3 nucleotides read TGTGCCAGCAGCCAGGGGACAGGGGAGGTGGGCATTCAGTACTTC.

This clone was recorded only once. Here the CDR3 DNA reads TGTGCCAGCAGTGCGGGACCTTACGAGCAGTACTTC. Protein: CASSAGPYEQYF. The chain carries TRBV27 and TRBJ2-7; TRBD2 is a possible D gene (6 bases). Germline loops: CDR1 MNHEY, CDR2 SMNVEV (reference sequence). This CDR3 contains 12 residues. Trimming shortened V by 5 bases and J by 4 bases, and 9 bases separated the two germline ends.

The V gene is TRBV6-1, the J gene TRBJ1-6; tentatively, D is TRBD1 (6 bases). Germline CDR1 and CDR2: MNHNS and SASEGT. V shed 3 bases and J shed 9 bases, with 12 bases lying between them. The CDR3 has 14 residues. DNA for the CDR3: TGTGCCAGCAGTGACGGGACACGAACTTCACCCCTCCACTTT. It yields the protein CASSDGTRTSPLHF.

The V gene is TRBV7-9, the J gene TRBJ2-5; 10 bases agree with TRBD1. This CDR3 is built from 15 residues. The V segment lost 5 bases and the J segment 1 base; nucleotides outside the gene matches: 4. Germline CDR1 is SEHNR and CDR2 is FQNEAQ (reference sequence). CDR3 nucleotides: TGTGCCAGCAGCCTCCGACAGGGGGCCCAAGAGACCCAGTACTTC. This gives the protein CASSLRQGAQETQYF.

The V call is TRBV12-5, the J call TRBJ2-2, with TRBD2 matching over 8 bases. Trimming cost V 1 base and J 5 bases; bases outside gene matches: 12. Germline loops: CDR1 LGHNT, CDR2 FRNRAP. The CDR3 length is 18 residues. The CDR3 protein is CASGLEVTSVNGTGELFF. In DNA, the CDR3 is TGTGCTAGTGGTTTGGAAGTGACTAGCGTCAATGGGACCGGGGAGCTGTTTTTT.

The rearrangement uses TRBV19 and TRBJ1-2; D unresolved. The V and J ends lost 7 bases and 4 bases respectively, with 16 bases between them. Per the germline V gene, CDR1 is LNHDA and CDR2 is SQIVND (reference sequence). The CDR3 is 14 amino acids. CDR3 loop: CASIGGGESYGYTF. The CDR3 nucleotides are TGTGCCAGTATAGGTGGCGGGGAGAGCTATGGCTACACCTTC.

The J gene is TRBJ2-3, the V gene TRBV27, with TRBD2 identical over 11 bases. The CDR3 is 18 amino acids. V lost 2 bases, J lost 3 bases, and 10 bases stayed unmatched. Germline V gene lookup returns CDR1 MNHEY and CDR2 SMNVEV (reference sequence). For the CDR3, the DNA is TGTGCCAGCAGTTTACGCGTGGGACTAGCGGAGGGGACAGATACGCAGTATTTT. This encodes CASSLRVGLAEGTDTQYF.

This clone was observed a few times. Here the CDR3 reads CASRPGHLNTEAFF. For the CDR3, the DNA is TGTGCCAGCAGACCGGGACACCTGAACACTGAAGCTTTCTTT. The V call is TRBV27, the J call TRBJ1-1; D is possibly TRBD1 (6 bases). CDR3 length: 14 residues. V gave up 6 bases and J gave up 0 bases, with 11 bases separating them. Germline V gives CDR1 MNHEY, CDR2 SMNVEV (reference sequence).

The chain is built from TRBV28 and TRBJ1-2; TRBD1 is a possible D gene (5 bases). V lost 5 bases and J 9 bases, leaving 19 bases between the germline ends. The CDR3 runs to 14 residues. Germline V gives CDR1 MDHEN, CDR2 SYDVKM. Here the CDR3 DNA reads TGTGCCAGCAGTCCTCGGCAAACAGGAACGAGCTACACCTTC. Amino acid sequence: CASSPRQTGTSYTF.

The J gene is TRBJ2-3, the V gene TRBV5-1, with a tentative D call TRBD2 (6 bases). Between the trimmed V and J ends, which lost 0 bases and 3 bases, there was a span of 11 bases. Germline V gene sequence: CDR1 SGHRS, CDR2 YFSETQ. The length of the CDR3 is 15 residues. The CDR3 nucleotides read TGCGCCAGCAGCTTGGACACGGGGGAAACAGATACGCAGTATTTT. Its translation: CASSLDTGETDTQYF.

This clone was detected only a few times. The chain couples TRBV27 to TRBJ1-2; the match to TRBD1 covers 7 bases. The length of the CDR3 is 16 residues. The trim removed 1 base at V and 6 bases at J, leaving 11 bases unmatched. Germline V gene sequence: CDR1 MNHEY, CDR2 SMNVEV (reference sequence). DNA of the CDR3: TGTGCCAGCAGTTTATACCTACAGGGGATCGGTAATGGCTACACCTTC. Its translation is CASSLYLQGIGNGYTF.

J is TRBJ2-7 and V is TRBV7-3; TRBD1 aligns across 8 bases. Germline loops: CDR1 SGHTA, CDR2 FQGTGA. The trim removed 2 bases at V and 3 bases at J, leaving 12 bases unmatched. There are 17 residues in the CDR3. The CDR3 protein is CASSLWDPGTGCYEQYF. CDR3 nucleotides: TGTGCCAGCAGCTTATGGGACCCGGGGACAGGATGCTACGAGCAGTACTTC.

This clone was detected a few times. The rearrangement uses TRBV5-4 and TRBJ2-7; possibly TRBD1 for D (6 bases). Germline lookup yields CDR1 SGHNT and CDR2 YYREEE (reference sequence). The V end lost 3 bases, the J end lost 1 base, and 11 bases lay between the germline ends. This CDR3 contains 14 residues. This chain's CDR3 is CASSWGLASYEQYF. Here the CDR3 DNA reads TGTGCCAGCAGCTGGGGGCTAGCATCCTACGAGCAGTACTTC.

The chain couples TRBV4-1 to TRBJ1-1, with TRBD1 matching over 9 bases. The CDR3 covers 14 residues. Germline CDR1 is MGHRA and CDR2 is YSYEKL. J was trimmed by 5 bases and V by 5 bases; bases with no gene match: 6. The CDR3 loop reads CASSGDRELTEAFF. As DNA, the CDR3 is TGCGCCAGCAGCGGGGACAGGGAGTTAACTGAAGCTTTCTTT.

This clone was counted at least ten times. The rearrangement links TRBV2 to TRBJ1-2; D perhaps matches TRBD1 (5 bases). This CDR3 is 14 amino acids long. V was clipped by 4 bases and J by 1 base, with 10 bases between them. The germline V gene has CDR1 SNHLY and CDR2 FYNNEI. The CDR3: CASSAGPLNYGYTF. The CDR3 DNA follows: TGTGCCAGCAGTGCAGGGCCCCTTAACTATGGCTACACCTTC.

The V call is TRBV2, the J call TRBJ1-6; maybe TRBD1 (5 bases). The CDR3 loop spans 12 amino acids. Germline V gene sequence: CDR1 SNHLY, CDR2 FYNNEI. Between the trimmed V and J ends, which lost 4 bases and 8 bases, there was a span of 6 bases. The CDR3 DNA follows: TGTGCCAGCAGTGGGGGGGATTCACCCCTCCACTTT. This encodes CASSGGDSPLHF.

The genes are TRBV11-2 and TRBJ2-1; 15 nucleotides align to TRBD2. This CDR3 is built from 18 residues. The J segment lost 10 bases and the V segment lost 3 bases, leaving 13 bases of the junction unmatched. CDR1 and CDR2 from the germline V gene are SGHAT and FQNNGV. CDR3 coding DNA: TGTGCCAGCAGCTTGGTACCGGGACTAGCGGGGGGCCTAGGGGAGCAGTTCTTC. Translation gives CASSLVPGLAGGLGEQFF.

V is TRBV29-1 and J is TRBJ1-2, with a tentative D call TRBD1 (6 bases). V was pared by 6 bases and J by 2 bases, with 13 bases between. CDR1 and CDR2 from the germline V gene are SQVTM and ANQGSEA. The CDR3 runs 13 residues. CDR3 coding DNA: TGCAGCGTCCCCCGGACAGAAAACTATGGCTACACCTTC. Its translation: CSVPRTENYGYTF.

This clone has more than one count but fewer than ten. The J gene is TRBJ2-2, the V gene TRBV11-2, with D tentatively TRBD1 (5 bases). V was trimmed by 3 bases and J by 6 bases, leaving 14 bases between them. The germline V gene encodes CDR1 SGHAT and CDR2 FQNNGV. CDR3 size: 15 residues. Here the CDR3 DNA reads TGTGCCAGCAGCTTGGTCACAGGTCCGGCCGGGGAGCTGTTTTTT. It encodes CASSLVTGPAGELFF.

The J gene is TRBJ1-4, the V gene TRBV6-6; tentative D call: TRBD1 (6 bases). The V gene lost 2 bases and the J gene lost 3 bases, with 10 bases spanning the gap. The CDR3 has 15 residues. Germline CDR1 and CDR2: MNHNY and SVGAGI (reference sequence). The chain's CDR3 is CASSYPQGPNEKLFF. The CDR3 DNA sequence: TGTGCCAGCAGTTACCCCCAGGGGCCTAATGAAAAACTGTTTTTT.